Reported below is one T cell receptor (beta chain). This sample is drawn from a study of memory CD4+ T cells and cytomegalovirus serostatus. The V gene end was trimmed by 3 bases and the J gene end by 6 bases; junction bases not matched to a gene: 11. Germline-derived CDR1 and CDR2 are SGHTA and FQGNSA. This CDR3 has 15 residues. Sequenced by immunoSEQ multiplex PCR; TCRdb stores in-frame clones only, minus some. This repertoire shows about 50,000 clones, around 74% found once; its top ten account for roughly 0.6%. Single viable CD3+CD4+CD8-CD45RO+ cells were sorted as the memory CD4+ T cells. The rearrangement uses TRBV7-2 and TRBJ2-7, with 7 bases aligning to TRBD2. The sample comprised memory CD4+ T cells from blood. The source of this sequence is an adult in good health and CMV-seronegative. DNA for the CDR3: TGTGCCAGCAGCTTGAGGTCTAGCGGCTTCCTCGAGCAGTACTTC. Translation: CASSLRSSGFLEQYF. Together with reference TRBV7-2 and TRBJ2-7, the CDR3 gives the full variable domain: GAGVSQSPSNKVTEKGKDVELRCDPISGHTALYWYRQSLGQGLEFLIYFQGNSAPDKSGLPSDRFSAERTGGSVSTLTIQRTQQEDSAVYLCASSLRSSGFLEQYFGPGTRLTVT.